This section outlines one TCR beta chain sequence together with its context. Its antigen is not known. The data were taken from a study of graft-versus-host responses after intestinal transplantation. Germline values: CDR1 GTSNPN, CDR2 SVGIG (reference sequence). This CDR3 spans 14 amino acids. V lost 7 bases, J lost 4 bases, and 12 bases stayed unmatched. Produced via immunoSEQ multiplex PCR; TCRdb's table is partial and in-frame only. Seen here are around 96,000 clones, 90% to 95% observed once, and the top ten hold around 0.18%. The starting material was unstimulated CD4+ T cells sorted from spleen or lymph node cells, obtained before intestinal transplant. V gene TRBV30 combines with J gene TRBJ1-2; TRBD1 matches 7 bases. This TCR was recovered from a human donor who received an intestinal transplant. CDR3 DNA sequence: TGTGCCTTCACCAGGGGGGTGGGAACCTATGGCTACACCTTC. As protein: CAFTRGVGTYGYTF.